Included here is one T cell receptor (beta chain) sequence, with context. Produced via immunoSEQ multiplex PCR; TCRdb's table is partial and in-frame only. Among a few hundred thousand clones listed, roughly 79% were seen once. The data originate from a study of shared clonotypes between healthy human individuals. Study-level background: The donor pool was made up of a couple of women and three men aged 18 to 49.

Germline loops: CDR1 LNHDA, CDR2 SQIVND (reference sequence). The J segment lost 7 bases and the V segment lost 2 bases, leaving 11 bases of the junction unmatched. CDR3 length: 15 residues. The clonotype was recovered from a woman in her thirties or forties in good health. Some clones in this sample may be carry-over from other donors' samples. The chain recombines TRBV19 with TRBJ2-7; 7 nucleotides align to TRBD1. The material sequenced was PBMCs. The CDR3 DNA follows: TGTGCCAGTAGTATACGTAGAACAGGGGCGTGGGAGCAGTACTTC. Amino acids: CASSIRRTGAWEQYF.